The rows below give T cell receptor beta chains drawn from one sample of a study of T cell responses to AZD1222 COVID-19 vaccine. Measured with immunoSEQ multiplex PCR; TCRdb has only the in-frame clones, and not every one. The sample has 250,000 to 300,000 clones; 90% to 95% are singletons. The material sequenced was peripheral blood, taken 28 days after the second AZD1222 dose. The origin of the receptors is an adult who received the AZD1222 COVID-19 vaccine. CDR3s include the opening cysteine and the closing phenylalanine or tryptophan. D genes are given only for firm matches. Part of the rows lack a size; the others show once, few, many or a class for expanded clones.

j_gene	abundance	d_gene	v_gene	CDR3aa	CDR3nt
TRBJ1-2	NA	NA	TRBV3-1/TRBV3-2	CASSQGGGRSYGYTF	TGTGCCAGCAGCCAAGGGGGCGGAAGGTCCTATGGCTACACCTTC
TRBJ2-3	NA	NA	TRBV18	CASSPPGSGRSTDTQYF	TGTGCCAGCTCACCACCGGGTTCGGGGCGTAGCACAGATACGCAGTATTTT
TRBJ1-2	NA	NA	TRBV27	CASSLGRSGRGYGYTF	TGTGCCAGCAGTTTAGGAAGGTCAGGGAGAGGGTATGGCTACACCTTC
TRBJ2-7	NA	NA	TRBV25-1	CASSASRLEQYF	TGTGCCAGCAGTGCTTCGAGACTCGAGCAGTACTTC
TRBJ1-2	NA	NA	TRBV28	CASSSSGWRSYGYTF	TGTGCCAGCAGTTCCTCGGGATGGAGATCCTATGGCTACACCTTC
TRBJ2-5	NA	TRBD2	TRBV11-2	CASSLGRLAEETQYF	TGTGCCAGCAGCTTAGGACGGCTAGCGGAAGAGACCCAGTACTTC
TRBJ1-3	NA	NA	TRBV6-1	CASSELFRNTIYF	TGTGCCAGCAGTGAATTGTTTAGAAACACCATATATTTT
TRBJ1-5	few	NA	TRBV5-4	CASSSPDQPQHF	TGTGCCAGCAGCTCACCCGATCAGCCCCAGCATTTT
TRBJ2-3	NA	TRBD2	TRBV13	CASSQRGHRTDTQYF	TGTGCCAGCAGCCAGCGGGGCCACCGTACAGATACGCAGTATTTT
TRBJ2-3	NA	NA	TRBV5-1	CASRRQTNSNTDTQYF	TGCGCCAGCAGGCGGCAGACCAATTCCAACACAGATACGCAGTATTTT
TRBJ1-5	NA	NA	TRBV9	CASSAGGSNQPQHF	TGTGCCAGCAGCGCTGGCGGGAGCAATCAGCCCCAGCATTTT
TRBJ2-2	NA	NA	TRBV5-5	CASSLARLNTGELFF	TGTGCCAGCAGCTTGGCACGGTTGAACACCGGGGAGCTGTTTTTT
TRBJ2-7	once	NA	TRBV5-1	CASSSPNNYEQYF	TGCGCCAGCAGCTCCCCCAACAACTACGAGCAGTACTTC
TRBJ1-2	once	NA	TRBV18	CASSPNGDGYTF	TGTGCCAGCTCACCTAATGGGGATGGCTACACCTTC
TRBJ1-4	NA	NA	TRBV13	CASSLAQGEYEKLFF	TGTGCCAGCAGCCTGGCACAGGGAGAATACGAAAAACTGTTTTTT